These T cell receptor beta chains were read from a single sample in a study of blood T cell repertoires in COVID-19. The assay was immunoSEQ multiplex PCR, and TCRdb's table has in-frame clones only and misses some. The data hold 150,000 or so clones, with about 86% observed a single time. Sequences were obtained from peripheral blood. These receptors came from a man aged 45 to 65 with active or convalescent COVID-19. Both conserved end residues are part of each CDR3. The D gene is left open where the match is weak. Clone sizes are given selectively: once, few, many, or a class where the clone is expanded.

TRBV7-9,.,.,TRBJ2-6,CASSSHRGSGANVLTF,TGTGCCAGCAGCTCCCACCGCGGGTCTGGGGCCAACGTCCTGACTTTC
TRBV19,.,TRBD2,TRBJ2-2,CASSIPGPGGSGELFF,TGTGCCAGTAGTATCCCCGGCCCGGGGGGTTCCGGGGAGCTGTTTTTT
TRBV5-4,.,.,TRBJ2-3,CASSPSGTDTQYF,TGTGCCAGCAGCCCCAGCGGCACAGATACGCAGTATTTT
TRBV6-1,.,.,TRBJ2-7,CASSEAATAYEQYF,TGTGCCAGCAGTGAAGCAGCTACAGCCTACGAGCAGTACTTC
TRBV6-5,.,.,TRBJ1-1,CASRRTSTTEAFF,TGTGCCAGCAGACGGACATCGACCACTGAAGCTTTCTTT
TRBV30,.,.,TRBJ1-5,CAWSPNSNQPQHF,TGTGCCTGGAGTCCAAATAGCAATCAGCCCCAGCATTTT
TRBV19,once,TRBD2,TRBJ2-2,CASSTSGRGAGELFF,TGTGCCAGTAGTACCAGCGGGAGGGGGGCCGGGGAGCTGTTTTTT
TRBV27,.,.,TRBJ1-2,CASSLLSPGGGYGYTF,TGTGCCAGCAGTCTTTTGAGCCCGGGAGGTGGCTATGGCTACACCTTC
TRBV19,.,TRBD1,TRBJ1-2,CASRLTGGLLYGYTF,TGTGCCAGTAGATTGACAGGGGGCCTACTCTATGGCTACACCTTC
TRBV7-2,.,.,TRBJ2-7,CASSTPGGYYEQYF,TGTGCCAGCAGTACCCCCGGGGGATACTACGAGCAGTACTTC